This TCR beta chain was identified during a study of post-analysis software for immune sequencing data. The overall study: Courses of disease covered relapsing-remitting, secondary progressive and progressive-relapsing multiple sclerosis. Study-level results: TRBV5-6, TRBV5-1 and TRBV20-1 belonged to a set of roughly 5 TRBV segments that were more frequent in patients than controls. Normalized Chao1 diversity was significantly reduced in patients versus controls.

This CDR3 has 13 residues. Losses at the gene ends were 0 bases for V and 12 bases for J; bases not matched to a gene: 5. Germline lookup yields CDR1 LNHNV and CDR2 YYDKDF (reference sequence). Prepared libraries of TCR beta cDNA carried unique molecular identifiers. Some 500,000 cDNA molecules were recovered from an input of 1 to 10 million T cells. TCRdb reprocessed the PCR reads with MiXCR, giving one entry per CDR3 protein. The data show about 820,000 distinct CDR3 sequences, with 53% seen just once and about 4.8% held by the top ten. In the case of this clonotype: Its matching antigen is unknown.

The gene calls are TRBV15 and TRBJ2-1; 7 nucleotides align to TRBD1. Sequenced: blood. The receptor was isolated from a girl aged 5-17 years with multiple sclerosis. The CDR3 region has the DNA TGTGCCACCAGCAGAGATCCGGGACAGCGGCAGTTCTTC. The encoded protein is CATSRDPGQRQFF.